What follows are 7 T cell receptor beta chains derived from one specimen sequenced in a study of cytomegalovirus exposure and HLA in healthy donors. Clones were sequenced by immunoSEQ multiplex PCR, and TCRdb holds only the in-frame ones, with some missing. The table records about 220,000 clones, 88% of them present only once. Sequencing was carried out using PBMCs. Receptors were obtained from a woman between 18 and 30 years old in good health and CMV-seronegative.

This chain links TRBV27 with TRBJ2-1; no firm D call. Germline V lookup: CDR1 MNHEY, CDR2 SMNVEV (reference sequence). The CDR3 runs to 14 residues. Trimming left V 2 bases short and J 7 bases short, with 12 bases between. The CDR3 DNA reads TGTGCCAGCAGTTTAGGGCAGGATGGGAATGAGCAGTTCTTC. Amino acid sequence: CASSLGQDGNEQFF.

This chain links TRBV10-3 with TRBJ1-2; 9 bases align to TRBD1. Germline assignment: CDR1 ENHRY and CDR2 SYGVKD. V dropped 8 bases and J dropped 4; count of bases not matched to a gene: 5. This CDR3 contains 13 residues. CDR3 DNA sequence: TGTGCCATCCGGGACAGGGAAAGCTATGGCTACACCTTC. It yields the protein CAIRDRESYGYTF.

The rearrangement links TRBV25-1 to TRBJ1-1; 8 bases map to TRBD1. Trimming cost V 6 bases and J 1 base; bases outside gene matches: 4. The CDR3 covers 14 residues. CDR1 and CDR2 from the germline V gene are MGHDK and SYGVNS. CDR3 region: CASRPQGANTEAFF. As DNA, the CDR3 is TGTGCCAGCAGACCCCAGGGGGCGAACACTGAAGCTTTCTTT.

This CDR3 reads CASSLGRTSTDTQYF. The CDR3 DNA follows: TGTGCCAGCAGCTTGGGCAGAACTAGCACAGATACGCAGTATTTT. V and J are TRBV13 and TRBJ2-3; no definite D call. The V end was cut by 3 bases, the J end by 0 bases, with 10 bases between. The CDR3 runs 15 residues. Germline V gene lookup returns CDR1 PRHDT and CDR2 FYEKMQ (reference sequence).

The CDR3 here is CASSPGTGLAEQYF. The CDR3 DNA reads as TGTGCCAGCAGCCCCGGGACAGGGTTAGCCGAGCAGTACTTC. V is TRBV7-9 and J is TRBJ2-7; 9 bases match TRBD1. CDR3 size: 14 residues. Germline V gene sequence: CDR1 SEHNR, CDR2 FQNEAQ (reference sequence). Trimming took 5 bases from V and 6 from J; bases not matched to a gene: 8.

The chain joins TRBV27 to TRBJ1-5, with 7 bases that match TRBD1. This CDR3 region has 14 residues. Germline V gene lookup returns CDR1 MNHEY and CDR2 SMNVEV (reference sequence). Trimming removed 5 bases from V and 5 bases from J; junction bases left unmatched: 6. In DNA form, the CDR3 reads TGTGCCAGCAGTCCTCGGACAGGAGATCAGCCCCAGCATTTT. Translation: CASSPRTGDQPQHF.

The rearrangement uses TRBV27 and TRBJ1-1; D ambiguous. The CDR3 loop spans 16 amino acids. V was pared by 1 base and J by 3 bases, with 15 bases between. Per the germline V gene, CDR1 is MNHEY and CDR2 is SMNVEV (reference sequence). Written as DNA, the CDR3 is TGTGCCAGCAGTTTATACCTACCTTCCGCGGACACTGAAGCTTTCTTT. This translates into CASSLYLPSADTEAFF.